This entry concerns a single TCR beta chain. Its antigen is undetermined. This record comes from a study of CD8 T cells in ankylosing spondylitis. The study, taken as a whole, reports: From matched ankylosing spondylitis synovial fluid, disease-linked clones were reportedly recovered at significantly enriched levels. Typical of ankylosing spondylitis blood, it appeared, was a TCR beta motif of eight highly homologous variants.

The V gene lost 1 base and the J gene lost 4 bases, with 8 bases spanning the gap. This CDR3 is built from 14 residues. Germline V gives CDR1 SGHRS, CDR2 YFSETQ. Via MiXCR, TCRdb re-called the 5' RACE reads, giving one row per CDR3 protein. The top ten hold more than 14% of the sample, which has a few hundred thousand distinct CDR3 sequences, around 8% seen once. The sequencing sample was made of blood, either unsorted or a sorted T cell fraction (not recorded which). This chain uses TRBV5-1 with TRBJ2-2; D gene ambiguous. The TCR was taken from a male donor with ankylosing spondylitis. The CDR3 protein is CASSLQVGTGELFF. The CDR3 nucleotides are TGCGCCAGCAGCTTGCAGGTTGGCACCGGGGAGCTGTTTTTT.